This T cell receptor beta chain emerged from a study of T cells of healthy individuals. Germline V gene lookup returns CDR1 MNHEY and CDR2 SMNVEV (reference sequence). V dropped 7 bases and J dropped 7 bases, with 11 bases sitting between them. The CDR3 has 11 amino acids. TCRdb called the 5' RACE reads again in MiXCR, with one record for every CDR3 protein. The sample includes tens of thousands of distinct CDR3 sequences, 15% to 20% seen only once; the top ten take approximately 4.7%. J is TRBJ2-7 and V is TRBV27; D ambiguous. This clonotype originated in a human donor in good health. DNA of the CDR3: TGTGCCAGCACCCGGTCCGGGGAGCAGTACTTC. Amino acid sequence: CASTRSGEQYF.